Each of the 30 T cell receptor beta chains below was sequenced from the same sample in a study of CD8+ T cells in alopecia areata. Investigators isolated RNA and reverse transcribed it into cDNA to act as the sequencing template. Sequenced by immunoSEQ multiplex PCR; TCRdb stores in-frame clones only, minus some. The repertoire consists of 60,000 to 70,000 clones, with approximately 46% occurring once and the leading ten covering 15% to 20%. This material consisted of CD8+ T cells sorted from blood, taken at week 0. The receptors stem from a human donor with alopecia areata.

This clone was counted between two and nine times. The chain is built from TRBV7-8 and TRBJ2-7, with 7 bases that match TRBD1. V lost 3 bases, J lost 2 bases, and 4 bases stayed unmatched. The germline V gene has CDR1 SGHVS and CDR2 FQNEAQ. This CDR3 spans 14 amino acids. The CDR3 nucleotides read TGTGCCAGCAGCTTTGGTGGGACAGCCTACGAGCAGTACTTC. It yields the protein CASSFGGTAYEQYF. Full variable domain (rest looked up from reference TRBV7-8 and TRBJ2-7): GAGVSQSPRYKVAKRGQDVALRCDPISGHVSLFWYQQALGQGPEFLTYFQNEAQLDKSGLPSDRFFAERPEGSVSTLKIQRTQQEDSAVYLCASSFGGTAYEQYFGPGTRLTVT.

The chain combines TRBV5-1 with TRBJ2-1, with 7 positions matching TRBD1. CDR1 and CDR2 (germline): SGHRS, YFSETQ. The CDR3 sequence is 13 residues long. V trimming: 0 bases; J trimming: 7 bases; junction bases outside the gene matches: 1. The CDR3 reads CASSLGQGNEQFF. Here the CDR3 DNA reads TGCGCCAGCAGCTTGGGACAGGGTAATGAGCAGTTCTTC.

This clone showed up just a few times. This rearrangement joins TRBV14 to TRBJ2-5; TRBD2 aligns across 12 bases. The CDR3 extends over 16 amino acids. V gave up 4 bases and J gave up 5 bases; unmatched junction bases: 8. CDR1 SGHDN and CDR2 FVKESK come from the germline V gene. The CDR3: CASSLLTSGSSETQYF. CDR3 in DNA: TGTGCCAGCAGCCTATTGACTAGCGGGAGCTCCGAGACCCAGTACTTC.

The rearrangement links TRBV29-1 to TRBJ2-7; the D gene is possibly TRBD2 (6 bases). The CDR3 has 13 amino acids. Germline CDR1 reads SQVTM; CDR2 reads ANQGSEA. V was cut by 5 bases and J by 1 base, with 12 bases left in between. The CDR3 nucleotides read TGCAGCGTTCGGGACTCAAATTCCTACGAGCAGTACTTC. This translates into CSVRDSNSYEQYF.

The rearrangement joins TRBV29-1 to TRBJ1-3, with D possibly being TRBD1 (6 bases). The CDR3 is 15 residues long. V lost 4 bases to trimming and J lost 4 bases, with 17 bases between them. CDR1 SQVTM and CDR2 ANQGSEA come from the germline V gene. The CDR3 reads CSVVGGPGSGNTIYF. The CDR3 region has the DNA TGCAGCGTTGTGGGGGGCCCCGGGTCGGGAAACACCATATATTTT.

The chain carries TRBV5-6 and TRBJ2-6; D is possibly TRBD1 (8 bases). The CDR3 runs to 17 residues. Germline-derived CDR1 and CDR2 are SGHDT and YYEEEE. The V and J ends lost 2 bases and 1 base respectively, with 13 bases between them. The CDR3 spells CASSLAGQVSGANVLTF. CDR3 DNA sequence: TGTGCCAGCAGCTTAGCGGGACAGGTGTCTGGGGCCAACGTCCTGACTTTC. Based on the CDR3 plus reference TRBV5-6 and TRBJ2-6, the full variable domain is DAGVTQSPTHLIKTRGQQVTLRCSPKSGHDTVSWYQQALGQGPQFIFQYYEEEERQRGNFPDRFSGHQFPNYSSELNVNALLLGDSALYLCASSLAGQVSGANVLTFGAGSRLTVL.

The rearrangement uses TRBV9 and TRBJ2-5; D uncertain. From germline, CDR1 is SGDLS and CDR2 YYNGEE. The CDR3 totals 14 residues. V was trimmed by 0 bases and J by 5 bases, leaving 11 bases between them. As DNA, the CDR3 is TGTGCCAGCAGCGTAGAAGGTAGCTCGGAGACCCAGTACTTC. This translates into CASSVEGSSETQYF.

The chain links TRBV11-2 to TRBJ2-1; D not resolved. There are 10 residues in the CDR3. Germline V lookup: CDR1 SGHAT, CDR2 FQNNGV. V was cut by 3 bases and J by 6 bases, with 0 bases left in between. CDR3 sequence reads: CASSFNEQFF. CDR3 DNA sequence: TGTGCCAGCAGCTTCAATGAGCAGTTCTTC.

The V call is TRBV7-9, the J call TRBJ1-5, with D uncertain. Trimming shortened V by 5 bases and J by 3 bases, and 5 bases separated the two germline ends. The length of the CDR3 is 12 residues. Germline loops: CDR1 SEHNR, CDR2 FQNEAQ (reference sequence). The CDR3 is CASSINNQPQHF. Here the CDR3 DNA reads TGTGCCAGCAGCATCAACAATCAGCCCCAGCATTTT.

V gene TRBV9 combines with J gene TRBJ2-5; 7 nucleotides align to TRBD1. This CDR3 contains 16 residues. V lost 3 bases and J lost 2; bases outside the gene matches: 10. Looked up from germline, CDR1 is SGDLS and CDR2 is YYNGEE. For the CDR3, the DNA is TGTGCCAGCAGCGCGAGTCGAGACAGGGAGCAAGAGACCCAGTACTTC. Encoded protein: CASSASRDREQETQYF.

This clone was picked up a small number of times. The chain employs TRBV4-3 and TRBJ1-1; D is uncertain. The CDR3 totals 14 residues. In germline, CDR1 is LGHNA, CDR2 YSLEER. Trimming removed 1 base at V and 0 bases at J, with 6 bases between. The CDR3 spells CASSQGVMNTEAFF. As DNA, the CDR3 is TGCGCCAGCAGCCAAGGGGTCATGAACACTGAAGCTTTCTTT.

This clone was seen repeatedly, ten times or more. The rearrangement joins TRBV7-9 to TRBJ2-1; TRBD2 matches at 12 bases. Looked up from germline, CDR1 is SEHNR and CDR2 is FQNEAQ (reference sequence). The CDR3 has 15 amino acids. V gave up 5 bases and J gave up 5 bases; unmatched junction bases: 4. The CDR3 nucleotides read TGTGCCAGCAGCCCTGGACTAGCGGGACACAATGAGCAGTTCTTC. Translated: CASSPGLAGHNEQFF.

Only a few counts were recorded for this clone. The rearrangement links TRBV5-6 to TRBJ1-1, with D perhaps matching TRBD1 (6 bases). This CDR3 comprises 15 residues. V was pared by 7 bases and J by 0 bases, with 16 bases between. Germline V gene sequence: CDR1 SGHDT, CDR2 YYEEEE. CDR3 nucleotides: TGTGCCAGCGGGCCACCAGCAGGGGTGAACACTGAAGCTTTCTTT. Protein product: CASGPPAGVNTEAFF. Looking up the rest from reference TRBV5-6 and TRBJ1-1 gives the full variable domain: DAGVTQSPTHLIKTRGQQVTLRCSPKSGHDTVSWYQQALGQGPQFIFQYYEEEERQRGNFPDRFSGHQFPNYSSELNVNALLLGDSALYLCASGPPAGVNTEAFFGQGTRLTVV.

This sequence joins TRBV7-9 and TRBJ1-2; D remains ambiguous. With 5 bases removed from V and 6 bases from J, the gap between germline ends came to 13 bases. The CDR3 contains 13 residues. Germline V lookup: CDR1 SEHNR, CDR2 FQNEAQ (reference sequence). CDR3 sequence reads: CASSPGPMDGYTF. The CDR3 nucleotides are TGTGCCAGCAGCCCCGGACCGATGGATGGCTACACCTTC.

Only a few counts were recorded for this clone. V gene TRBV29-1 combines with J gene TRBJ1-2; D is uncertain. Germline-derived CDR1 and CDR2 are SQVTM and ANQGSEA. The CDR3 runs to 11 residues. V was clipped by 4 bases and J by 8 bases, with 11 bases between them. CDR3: CSVAQTRGYTF. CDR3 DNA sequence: TGCAGCGTTGCCCAAACGAGGGGCTACACCTTC.

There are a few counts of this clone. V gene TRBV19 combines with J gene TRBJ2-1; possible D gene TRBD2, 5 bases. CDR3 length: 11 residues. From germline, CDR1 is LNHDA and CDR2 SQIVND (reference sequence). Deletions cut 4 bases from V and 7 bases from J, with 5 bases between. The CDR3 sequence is CASSSGNEQFF. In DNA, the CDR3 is TGTGCCAGTAGTAGCGGGAATGAGCAGTTCTTC.

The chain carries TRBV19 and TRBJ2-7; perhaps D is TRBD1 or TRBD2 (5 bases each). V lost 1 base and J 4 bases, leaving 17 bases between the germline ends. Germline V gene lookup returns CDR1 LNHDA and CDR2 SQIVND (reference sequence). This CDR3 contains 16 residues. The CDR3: CASSIGFGTAQYEQYF. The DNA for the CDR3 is TGTGCCAGTAGTATAGGGTTCGGGACGGCACAATACGAGCAGTACTTC.

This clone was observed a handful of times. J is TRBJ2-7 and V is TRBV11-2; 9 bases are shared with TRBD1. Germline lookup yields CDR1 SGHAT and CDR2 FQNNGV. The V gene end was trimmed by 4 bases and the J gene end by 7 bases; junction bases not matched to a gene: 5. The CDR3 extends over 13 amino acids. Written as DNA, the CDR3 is TGTGCCAGCAGCTCCGGGACAGGGTTTGAGCAGTACTTC. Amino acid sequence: CASSSGTGFEQYF. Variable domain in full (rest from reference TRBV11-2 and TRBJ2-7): EAGVAQSPRYKIIEKRQSVAFWCNPISGHATLYWYQQILGQGPKLLIQFQNNGVVDDSQLPKDRFSAERLKGVDSTLKIQPAKLEDSAVYLCASSSGTGFEQYFGPGTRLTVT.

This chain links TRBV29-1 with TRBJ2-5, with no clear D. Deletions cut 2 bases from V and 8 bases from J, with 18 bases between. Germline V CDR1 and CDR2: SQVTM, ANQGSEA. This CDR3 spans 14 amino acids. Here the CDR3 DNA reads TGCAGCGTTGAAATGTCTCGAGATGGCACCACCCAGTACTTC. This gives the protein CSVEMSRDGTTQYF.

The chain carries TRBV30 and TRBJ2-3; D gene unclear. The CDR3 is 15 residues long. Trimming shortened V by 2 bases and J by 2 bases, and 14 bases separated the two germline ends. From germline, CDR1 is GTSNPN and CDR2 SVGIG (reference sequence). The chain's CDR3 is CAWSLVGGNTDTQYF. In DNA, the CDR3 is TGTGCCTGGAGTTTGGTTGGTGGGAACACAGATACGCAGTATTTT.

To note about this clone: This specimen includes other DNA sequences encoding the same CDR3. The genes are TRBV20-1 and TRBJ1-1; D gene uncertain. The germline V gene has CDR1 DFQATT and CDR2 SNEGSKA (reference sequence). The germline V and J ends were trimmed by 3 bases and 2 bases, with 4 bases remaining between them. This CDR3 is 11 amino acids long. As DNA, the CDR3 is TGCAGTGCTAGTTTAAACACTGAAGCTTTCTTT. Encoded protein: CSASLNTEAFF.

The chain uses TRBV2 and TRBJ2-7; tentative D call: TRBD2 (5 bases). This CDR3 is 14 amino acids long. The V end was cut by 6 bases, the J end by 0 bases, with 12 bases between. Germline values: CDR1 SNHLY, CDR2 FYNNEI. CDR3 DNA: TGTGCCAGCAGGTCACTTCGGGACTCCTACGAGCAGTACTTC. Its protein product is CASRSLRDSYEQYF.

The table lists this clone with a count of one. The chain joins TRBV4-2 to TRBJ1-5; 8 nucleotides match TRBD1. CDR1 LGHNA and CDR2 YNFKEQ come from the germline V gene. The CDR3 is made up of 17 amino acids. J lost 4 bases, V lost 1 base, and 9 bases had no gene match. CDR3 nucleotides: TGTGCCAGCAGCCAAGGAGTTAGGCAGGGGGCGAATCAGCCCCAGCATTTT. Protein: CASSQGVRQGANQPQHF.

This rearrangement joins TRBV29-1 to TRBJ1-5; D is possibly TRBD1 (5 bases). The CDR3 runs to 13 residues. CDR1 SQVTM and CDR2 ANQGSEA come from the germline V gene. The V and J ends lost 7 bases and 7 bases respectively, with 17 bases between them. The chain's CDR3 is CSAAWGWEQPQHF. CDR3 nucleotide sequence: TGCAGCGCCGCGTGGGGGTGGGAGCAGCCCCAGCATTTT.

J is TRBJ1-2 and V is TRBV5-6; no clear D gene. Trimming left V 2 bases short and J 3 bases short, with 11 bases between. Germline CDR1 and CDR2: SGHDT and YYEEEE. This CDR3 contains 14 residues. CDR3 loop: CASSFEGYYYGYTF. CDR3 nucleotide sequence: TGTGCCAGCAGCTTCGAAGGGTACTACTATGGCTACACCTTC.

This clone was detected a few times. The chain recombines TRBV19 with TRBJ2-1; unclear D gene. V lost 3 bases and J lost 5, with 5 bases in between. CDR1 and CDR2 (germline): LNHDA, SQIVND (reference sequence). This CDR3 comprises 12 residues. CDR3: CASSMNHNEQFF. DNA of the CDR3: TGTGCCAGTAGTATGAACCACAATGAGCAGTTCTTC.

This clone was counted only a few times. The chain's CDR3 is CASIPDGGRRNEQFF. CDR3 nucleotide sequence: TGTGCCAGCATTCCCGATGGGGGGAGGAGAAATGAGCAGTTCTTC. The gene calls are TRBV28 and TRBJ2-1, with D maybe TRBD2 (6 bases). The V and J ends lost 7 bases and 7 bases respectively, with 20 bases between them. CDR3 size: 15 residues. Looked up from germline, CDR1 is MDHEN and CDR2 is SYDVKM.

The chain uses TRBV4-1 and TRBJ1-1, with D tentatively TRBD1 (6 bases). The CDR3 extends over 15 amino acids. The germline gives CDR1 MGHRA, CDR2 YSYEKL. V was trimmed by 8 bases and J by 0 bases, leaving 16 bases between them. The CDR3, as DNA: TGCGCCAGCGGGGGTCAGGGGCTACTGAACACTGAAGCTTTCTTT. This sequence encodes CASGGQGLLNTEAFF.

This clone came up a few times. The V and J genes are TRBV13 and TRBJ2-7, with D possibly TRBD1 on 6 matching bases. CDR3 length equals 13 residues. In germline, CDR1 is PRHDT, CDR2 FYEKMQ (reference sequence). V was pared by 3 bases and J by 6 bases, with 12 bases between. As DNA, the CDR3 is TGTGCCAGCAGCTTCCGGCGAGGGGGCGAGCAGTACTTC. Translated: CASSFRRGGEQYF.

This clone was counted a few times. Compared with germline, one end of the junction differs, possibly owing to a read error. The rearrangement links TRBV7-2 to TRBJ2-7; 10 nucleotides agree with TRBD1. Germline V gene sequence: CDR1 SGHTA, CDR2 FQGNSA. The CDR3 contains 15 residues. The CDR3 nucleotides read TGTGCCAGCAGCGTAGCCGGGACAGGGGACTACGAGCAGTACTTC. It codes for CASSVAGTGDYEQYF.